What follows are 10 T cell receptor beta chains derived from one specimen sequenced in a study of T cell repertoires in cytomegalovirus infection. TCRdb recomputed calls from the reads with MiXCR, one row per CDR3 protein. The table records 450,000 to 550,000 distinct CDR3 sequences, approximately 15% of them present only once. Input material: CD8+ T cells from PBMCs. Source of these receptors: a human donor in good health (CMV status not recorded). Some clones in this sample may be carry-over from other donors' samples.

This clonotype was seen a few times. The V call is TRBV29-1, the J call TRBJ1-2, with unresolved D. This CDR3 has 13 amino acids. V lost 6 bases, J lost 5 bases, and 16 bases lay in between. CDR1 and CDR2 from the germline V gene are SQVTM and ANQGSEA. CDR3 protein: CSVANLQPYGYTF. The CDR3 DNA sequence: TGCAGCGTGGCTAATCTACAGCCTTATGGCTACACCTTC.

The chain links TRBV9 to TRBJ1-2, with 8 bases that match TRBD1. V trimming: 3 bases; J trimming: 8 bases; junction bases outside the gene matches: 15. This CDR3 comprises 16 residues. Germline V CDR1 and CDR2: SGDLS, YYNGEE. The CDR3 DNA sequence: TGTGCCAGCAGCGACACAGGGGGAGCCCCTCCCGGGGGCTACACCTTC. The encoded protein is CASSDTGGAPPGGYTF.

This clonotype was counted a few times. The DNA of the CDR3 is TGTGCCAGCTCACAAGCCCTAGGCGGGAGTTTCTACAATGAGCAGTTCTTC. It encodes CASSQALGGSFYNEQFF. V is TRBV18 and J is TRBJ2-1; 7 bases align to TRBD2. The CDR3 totals 17 residues. V was pared by 4 bases and J by 3 bases, with 12 bases of the junction left unmatched. Germline V gene lookup returns CDR1 KGHSH and CDR2 LQKENI.

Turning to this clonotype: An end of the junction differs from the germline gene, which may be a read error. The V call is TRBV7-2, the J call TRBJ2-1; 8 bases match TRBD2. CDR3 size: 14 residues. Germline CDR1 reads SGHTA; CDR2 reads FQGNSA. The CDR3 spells CARSLELAEDEQFF. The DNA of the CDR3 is TGTGCCCGCAGCTTAGAACTAGCGGAGGATGAGCAGTTCTTC.

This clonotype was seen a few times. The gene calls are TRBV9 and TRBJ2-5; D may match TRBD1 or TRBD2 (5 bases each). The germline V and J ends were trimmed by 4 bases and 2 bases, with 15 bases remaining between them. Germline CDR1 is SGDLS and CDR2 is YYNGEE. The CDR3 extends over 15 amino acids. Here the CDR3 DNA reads TGTGCCAGCAGCTCCTCGGGACGACCTCAAGAGACCCAGTACTTC. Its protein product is CASSSSGRPQETQYF.

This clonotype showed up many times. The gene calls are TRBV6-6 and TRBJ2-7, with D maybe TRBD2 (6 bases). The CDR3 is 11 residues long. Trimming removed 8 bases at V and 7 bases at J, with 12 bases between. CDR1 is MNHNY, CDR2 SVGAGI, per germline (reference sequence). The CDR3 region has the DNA TGTGCCAGCGGAGGGAGCTGGGAGCAGTACTTC. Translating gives CASGGSWEQYF.

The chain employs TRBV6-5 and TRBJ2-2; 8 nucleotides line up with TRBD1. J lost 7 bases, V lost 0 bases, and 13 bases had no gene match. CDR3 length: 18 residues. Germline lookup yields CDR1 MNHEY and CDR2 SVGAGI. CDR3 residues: CASSYSRSGGAFDGELFF. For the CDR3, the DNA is TGTGCCAGCAGTTACTCGCGTTCAGGGGGCGCTTTTGACGGGGAGCTGTTTTTT.

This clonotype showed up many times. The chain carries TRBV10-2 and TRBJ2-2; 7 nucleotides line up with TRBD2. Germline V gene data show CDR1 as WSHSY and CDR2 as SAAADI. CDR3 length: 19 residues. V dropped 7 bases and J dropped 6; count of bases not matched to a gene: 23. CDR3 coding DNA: TGCGCCAGCACCTGGCTGGTCGGGAGGACCAAAACATTTCCCGGGGAGCTGTTTTTT. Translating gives CASTWLVGRTKTFPGELFF.

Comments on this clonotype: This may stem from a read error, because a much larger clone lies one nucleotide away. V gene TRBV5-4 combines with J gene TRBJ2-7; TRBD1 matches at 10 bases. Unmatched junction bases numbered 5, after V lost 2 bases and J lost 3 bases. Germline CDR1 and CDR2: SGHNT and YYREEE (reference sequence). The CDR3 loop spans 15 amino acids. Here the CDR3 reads CASSFPGQGYYEQYF. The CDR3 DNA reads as TGTGCCAGCAGCTTTCCGGGACAGGGGTACTACGAGCAGTACTTC.

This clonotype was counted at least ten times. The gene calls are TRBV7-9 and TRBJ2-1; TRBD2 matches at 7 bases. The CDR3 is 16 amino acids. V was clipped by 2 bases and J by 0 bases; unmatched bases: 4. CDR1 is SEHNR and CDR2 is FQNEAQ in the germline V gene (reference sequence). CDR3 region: CASSLTSSGSYNEQFF. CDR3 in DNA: TGTGCCAGCAGCTTAACGTCTAGCGGCTCCTACAATGAGCAGTTCTTC.